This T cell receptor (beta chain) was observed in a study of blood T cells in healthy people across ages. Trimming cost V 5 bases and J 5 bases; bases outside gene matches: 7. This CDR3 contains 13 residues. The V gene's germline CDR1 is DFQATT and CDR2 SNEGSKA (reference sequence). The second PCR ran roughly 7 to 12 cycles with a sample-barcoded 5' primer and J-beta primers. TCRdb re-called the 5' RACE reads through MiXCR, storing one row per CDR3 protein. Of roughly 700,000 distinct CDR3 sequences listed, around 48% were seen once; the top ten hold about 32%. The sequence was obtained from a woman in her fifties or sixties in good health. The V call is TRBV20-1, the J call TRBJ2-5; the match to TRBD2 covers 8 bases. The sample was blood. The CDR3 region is CSADRTSRETQYF. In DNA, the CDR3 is TGCAGTGCTGATCGGACTAGCCGGGAGACCCAGTACTTC.